These T cell receptor beta chains were read from a single sample in a study of blood T cell repertoires in COVID-19. The assay was immunoSEQ multiplex PCR, and TCRdb's table has in-frame clones only and misses some. The sample shows about 180,000 clones, around 86% of them seen only once. Sequencing used peripheral blood. The receptors come from a woman aged 65 to 85 with COVID-19, enrolled during active disease. Both conserved end residues are part of each CDR3. A D gene is named only where the DNA matches it firmly.

J | D | V | CDR3 | DNA
TRBJ2-7 | . | TRBV14 | CASSHSTGSLVLYEQYF | TGTGCCAGCAGCCACTCGACAGGATCACTAGTTCTCTACGAGCAGTACTTC
TRBJ1-4 | . | TRBV6-5 | CASSYSIGGGEKLFF | TGTGCCAGCAGTTACTCAATCGGAGGAGGAGAAAAACTGTTTTTT
TRBJ2-1 | TRBD2 | TRBV4-3 | CASSPFTSGSYNEQFF | TGCGCCAGCAGCCCTTTTACTAGCGGGAGCTACAATGAGCAGTTCTTC
TRBJ2-1 | . | TRBV6-5 | CASSYSIGAGYNEQFF | TGTGCCAGCAGTTACTCGATCGGTGCTGGCTACAATGAGCAGTTCTTC
TRBJ1-2 | TRBD1 | TRBV13 | CASSRQGTNYGYTF | TGTGCCAGCAGTCGACAGGGAACAAACTATGGCTACACCTTC
TRBJ2-7 | . | TRBV11-1 | CASSLALRRQDPYEQYF | TGTGCCAGCAGCTTAGCGCTCAGGAGGCAGGACCCATACGAGCAGTACTTC
TRBJ2-7 | TRBD2 | TRBV28 | CASRTSGSYEQYF | TGTGCCAGTCGGACTAGCGGGTCCTACGAGCAGTACTTC
TRBJ2-5 | . | TRBV9 | CASSAPTSLKETQYF | TGTGCCAGCAGCGCTCCGACTAGTCTCAAAGAGACCCAGTACTTC
TRBJ1-5 | . | TRBV19 | CASCRIGSQPQHF | TGTGCCAGTTGTCGTATAGGGAGTCAGCCCCAGCATTTT
TRBJ2-2 | . | TRBV28 | CASSFPSGQKNTGELFF | TGTGCCAGCAGTTTCCCCTCTGGCCAGAAGAACACCGGGGAGCTGTTTTTT
TRBJ2-3 | TRBD1 | TRBV5-1 | CASSQGTERTQYF | TGCGCCAGCAGCCAAGGGACAGAGCGTACGCAGTATTTT